The clone carrying this T cell receptor (beta chain) was seen many times. Its antigen is as yet unknown. Each CDR3 protein gets one entry after TCRdb re-called the 5' RACE reads with MiXCR. The table records about 800,000 distinct CDR3 sequences, 10% to 15% of them present only once. The sample is drawn from a study of CD8 T cells in ankylosing spondylitis. The study's findings and limits: A subset of motif variants has previously been described in the synovial fluid and blood of reactive arthritis. Matched ankylosing spondylitis synovial fluid reportedly contained a significantly enriched population of disease-linked clones. There was a TCR beta motif, made of fewer than 10 highly homologous variants, that appeared characteristic of ankylosing spondylitis blood.

Sequenced material: blood, either unsorted or a sorted T cell fraction (not recorded which). This clonotype was sampled from a male donor with ankylosing spondylitis.

The CDR3 bases are TGTGCCGTCGGCAGACCCCTCTACGAGCAGTACTTC. Translated: CAVGRPLYEQYF. V is TRBV6-2 or TRBV6-3 and J is TRBJ2-7; no definite D call. Germline V gene lookup returns CDR1 MNHEY and CDR2 SVGEGT. With 11 bases removed from V and 3 bases from J, the gap between germline ends came to 14 bases. The CDR3 is 12 residues long.